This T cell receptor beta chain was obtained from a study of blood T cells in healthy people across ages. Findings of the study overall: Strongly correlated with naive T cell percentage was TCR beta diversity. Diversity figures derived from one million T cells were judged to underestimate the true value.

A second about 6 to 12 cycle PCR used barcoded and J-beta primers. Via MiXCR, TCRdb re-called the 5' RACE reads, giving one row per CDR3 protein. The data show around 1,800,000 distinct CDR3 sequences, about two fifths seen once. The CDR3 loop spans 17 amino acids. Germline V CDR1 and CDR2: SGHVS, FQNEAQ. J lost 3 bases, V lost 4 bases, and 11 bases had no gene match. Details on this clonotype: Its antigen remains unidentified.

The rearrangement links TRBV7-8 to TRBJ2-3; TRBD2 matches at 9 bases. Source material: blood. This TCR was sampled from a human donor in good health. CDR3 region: CASSSGGLAPGTDTQYF. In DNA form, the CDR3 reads TGTGCCAGCAGCTCGGGGGGACTAGCCCCTGGAACAGATACGCAGTATTTT.